This record looks at one TCR beta chain sequence and its context. Enrolled during active infection, Seattle patients were then followed longitudinally. Under the authors' procedure: Reference gene primer amplification yielded estimated nucleated cell counts. Libraries were prepared by immunoSEQ multiplex PCR; TCRdb keeps only in-frame clonotypes and omits some of them. That table gives V, J and clone size, and the DNA gave D and trimming. In the table there are over 400,000 clones, 70% to 90% of which are singletons. The source of the sample is a study of blood T cell repertoires in COVID-19. About the research overall: The origin of the acute and convalescent COVID-19 samples was the United States, Italy and Spain.

Germline V gene sequence: CDR1 KGHDR, CDR2 SFDVKD. Trimming at V came to 2 bases and at J to 0 bases, leaving 5 bases not matched to a gene. This CDR3 spans 17 amino acids. This chain connects TRBV24-1 to TRBJ2-3; 9 nucleotides line up with TRBD2. This sequence was found in a woman aged 45-65 years with COVID-19, enrolled during active disease. Sequencing input: peripheral blood. For the CDR3, the DNA is TGTGCCACCAGTGATTCGAGTCTAGCGGGGAGCACAGATACGCAGTATTTT. Its translation: CATSDSSLAGSTDTQYF.